This is a list of T cell receptor beta chains from one sample in a study of cytomegalovirus exposure and HLA in healthy donors. Repertoires were generated with immunoSEQ multiplex PCR, while TCRdb's copy carries only in-frame clones and drops some. The table lists approximately 210,000 clones, with roughly 0.98% in the top ten. The sequencing sample was made of PBMCs. The receptors originated from a woman in her thirties in good health and CMV-seropositive. Both conserved end residues are part of each CDR3. D genes are given only for firm matches.

j_call: TRBJ1-1; v_call: TRBV19; d_call: .; cdr3_nt: TGTGCCAGTAGTATCTCGGTTTGGTCTGAAGCTTTCTTT; cdr3_aa: CASSISVWSEAFF
j_call: TRBJ2-5; v_call: TRBV7-9; d_call: TRBD1; cdr3_nt: TGTGCCAGCAGCTTAGAAGGCAGGGGGCGGGAGACCCAGTACTTC; cdr3_aa: CASSLEGRGRETQYF
j_call: TRBJ1-1; v_call: TRBV6-5; d_call: .; cdr3_nt: TGTGCCAGCAGTTACCAGGCGGAGGCGAGCACTGAAGCTTTCTTT; cdr3_aa: CASSYQAEASTEAFF
j_call: TRBJ2-5; v_call: TRBV7-9; d_call: .; cdr3_nt: TGTGCCAGCAGCCCCGGGACAAGAGGGGAGACCCAGTACTTC; cdr3_aa: CASSPGTRGETQYF
j_call: TRBJ2-3; v_call: TRBV30; d_call: TRBD2; cdr3_nt: TGTGCCGGAGGACTAGCGGGAGCGTCCCCAGATACGCAGTATTTT; cdr3_aa: CAGGLAGASPDTQYF
j_call: TRBJ2-5; v_call: TRBV6-5; d_call: TRBD1; cdr3_nt: TGTGCCAGCAGCTCAACAGGGGGCTTAGAGACCCAGTACTTC; cdr3_aa: CASSSTGGLETQYF
j_call: TRBJ2-7; v_call: TRBV19; d_call: TRBD2; cdr3_nt: TGTGCCAGTAGTATGGGCCAGCGGGAGTATTACGAGCAGTACTTC; cdr3_aa: CASSMGQREYYEQYF
j_call: TRBJ2-5; v_call: TRBV6-1; d_call: TRBD1; cdr3_nt: TGTGCCAGCAGTGAACGAACAGGGGGTAGGGAGACCCAGTACTTC; cdr3_aa: CASSERTGGRETQYF
j_call: TRBJ1-2; v_call: TRBV5-4; d_call: TRBD1; cdr3_nt: TGTGCCAGCAGCTTGGTGACCGGGACAGGGTATGGCTACACCTTC; cdr3_aa: CASSLVTGTGYGYTF
j_call: TRBJ2-7; v_call: TRBV5-1; d_call: TRBD1; cdr3_nt: TGCGCCAGCAGCTTGTCGCAGGGGGACCCCTACGAGCAGTACTTC; cdr3_aa: CASSLSQGDPYEQYF
j_call: TRBJ1-1; v_call: TRBV5-4; d_call: .; cdr3_nt: TGTGCCAGCAGCTTGGTTCTGGGGGCCGACACTGAAGCTTTCTTT; cdr3_aa: CASSLVLGADTEAFF
j_call: TRBJ2-7; v_call: TRBV19; d_call: TRBD2; cdr3_nt: TGTGCCAGTAAAGGGCGGGAGAGTACCTACGAGCAGTACTTC; cdr3_aa: CASKGRESTYEQYF
j_call: TRBJ2-3; v_call: TRBV5-1; d_call: TRBD1; cdr3_nt: TGCGCCAGCAGCACAGGACAGGGTAGGACAGATACGCAGTATTTT; cdr3_aa: CASSTGQGRTDTQYF
j_call: TRBJ1-1; v_call: TRBV5-5; d_call: .; cdr3_nt: TGTGCCAGCAGCTTGGTCCAGATGAACACTGAAGCTTTCTTT; cdr3_aa: CASSLVQMNTEAFF
j_call: TRBJ2-7; v_call: TRBV6-1; d_call: TRBD1; cdr3_nt: TGTGCCAGCAGTCTTGACAGGGGGAAAAACGAGCAGTACTTC; cdr3_aa: CASSLDRGKNEQYF
j_call: TRBJ2-3; v_call: TRBV29-1; d_call: .; cdr3_nt: TGCAGCGTTGAAATTTGGACTGGTAGCCGCACAGATACGCAGTATTTT; cdr3_aa: CSVEIWTGSRTDTQYF
j_call: TRBJ2-6; v_call: TRBV19; d_call: .; cdr3_nt: TGTGCCAGTAGTATTGGACATCTCACTGGGGCCAACGTCCTGACTTTC; cdr3_aa: CASSIGHLTGANVLTF
j_call: TRBJ1-3; v_call: TRBV28; d_call: TRBD1; cdr3_nt: TGTGCCAGCAGTTTGTGGACAGGCGTAACTGGAAACACCATATATTTT; cdr3_aa: CASSLWTGVTGNTIYF
j_call: TRBJ1-4; v_call: TRBV4-1; d_call: .; cdr3_nt: TGCGCCAGCAGCCAATTGGGGCAGACTAATGAAAAACTGTTTTTT; cdr3_aa: CASSQLGQTNEKLFF
j_call: TRBJ1-1; v_call: TRBV6-5; d_call: .; cdr3_nt: TGTGCCAGCAGCCACGGGGGTCTAGGGGCTTTCTTT; cdr3_aa: CASSHGGLGAFF
j_call: TRBJ2-5; v_call: TRBV7-5; d_call: .; cdr3_nt: TGTGTCAGAAGCCCCGATGAACGGCGGGGGGGCCAAGAGACCCAGTACTTC; cdr3_aa: CVRSPDERRGGQETQYF
j_call: TRBJ2-7; v_call: TRBV15; d_call: TRBD1; cdr3_nt: TGTGCCACCAGCAGAGAGTCAGGACAGGCCTACGAGCAGTACTTC; cdr3_aa: CATSRESGQAYEQYF
j_call: TRBJ2-7; v_call: TRBV7-8; d_call: TRBD2; cdr3_nt: TGTGCCAGCAGCTTAGTTCCGGGACTAGACTACGAGCAGTACTTC; cdr3_aa: CASSLVPGLDYEQYF
j_call: TRBJ2-1; v_call: TRBV2; d_call: .; cdr3_nt: TGTGCCAGCAACCGGGAGAACGGCTACAATGAGCAGTTCTTC; cdr3_aa: CASNRENGYNEQFF
j_call: TRBJ2-2; v_call: TRBV6-5; d_call: .; cdr3_nt: TGTGCCAGCCGGGAGAGGGAGGACACCGGGGAGCTGTTTTTT; cdr3_aa: CASREREDTGELFF
j_call: TRBJ2-5; v_call: TRBV28; d_call: .; cdr3_nt: TGTGCCAGCAGTTTGGCGGGGAGGGAGACCCAGTACTTC; cdr3_aa: CASSLAGRETQYF
j_call: TRBJ1-3; v_call: TRBV5-6; d_call: .; cdr3_nt: TGTGCCAGCAGCTTGTTGGTAGCGGGAAACACCATATATTTT; cdr3_aa: CASSLLVAGNTIYF
j_call: TRBJ2-1; v_call: TRBV9; d_call: TRBD2; cdr3_nt: TGTGCCAGCAGCGCCCGACTAGCGTGGGATGAGCAGTTCTTC; cdr3_aa: CASSARLAWDEQFF
j_call: TRBJ2-3; v_call: TRBV6-5; d_call: .; cdr3_nt: TGTGCCAGCAGCCTACAGCTAGCGAGCACAGATACGCAGTATTTT; cdr3_aa: CASSLQLASTDTQYF
j_call: TRBJ1-3; v_call: TRBV6-5; d_call: .; cdr3_nt: TGTGCCAGCCAATCGTCAGGTTCTGGAAACACCATATATTTT; cdr3_aa: CASQSSGSGNTIYF
j_call: TRBJ1-1; v_call: TRBV6-4; d_call: TRBD1; cdr3_nt: TGTGCCAGCAGGCCCGACCGTCAGGGGGCGGCCACTGAAGCTTTCTTT; cdr3_aa: CASRPDRQGAATEAFF
j_call: TRBJ2-3; v_call: TRBV6-5; d_call: TRBD2; cdr3_nt: TGTGCCAGCAGTTCCCTGGCGGGGGGATACACAGATACGCAGTATTTT; cdr3_aa: CASSSLAGGYTDTQYF
j_call: TRBJ2-2; v_call: TRBV6-5; d_call: .; cdr3_nt: TGTGCCAGCAGTTACGGGGGCTCCAACACCGGGGAGCTGTTTTTT; cdr3_aa: CASSYGGSNTGELFF
j_call: TRBJ2-1; v_call: TRBV25-1; d_call: TRBD1; cdr3_nt: TGTGCCAGCAGTGAAGGGACAGGGAAGGGCTCCTACAATGAGCAGTTCTTC; cdr3_aa: CASSEGTGKGSYNEQFF
j_call: TRBJ2-7; v_call: TRBV2; d_call: .; cdr3_nt: TGTGCCAGCACCCTTAGGGGGTACGAGCAGTACTTC; cdr3_aa: CASTLRGYEQYF
j_call: TRBJ2-7; v_call: TRBV2; d_call: TRBD2; cdr3_nt: TGTGCCAGCAGAGGGGCGGGAGGGCCCTACGAGCAGTACTTC; cdr3_aa: CASRGAGGPYEQYF
j_call: TRBJ2-7; v_call: TRBV7-9; d_call: .; cdr3_nt: TGTGCCAGCAGCCGCCGGGAACGTTACGAGCAGTACTTC; cdr3_aa: CASSRRERYEQYF